The rows below give T cell receptor beta chains drawn from one sample of a study of beta chain features in type 1 diabetes. Measured with immunoSEQ multiplex PCR; TCRdb has only the in-frame clones, and not every one. The sample lists 350,000 to 400,000 clones; about 14% were seen once. The source material was naive CD4+ T cells from blood. The receptors originated from a woman under 30 in good health. Each CDR3 is given with its conserved first and last residue. The D gene is left open where the match is weak. For some rows the clone size is stated as once, few or many, or as a class when expanded; others skip it.

d_call: .; v_call: TRBV7-9; clone_size: few; j_call: TRBJ1-1; cdr3_nt: TGTGCCAGCAGCTTAGTTGCGGGGCTGGTCGCTGAAGCTTTCTTT; cdr3_aa: CASSLVAGLVAEAFF
d_call: .; v_call: TRBV6-5; clone_size: .; j_call: TRBJ2-1; cdr3_nt: TGTGCCAGCAGGTCTTTTGATGAGCAGTTCTTC; cdr3_aa: CASRSFDEQFF
d_call: TRBD2; v_call: TRBV2; clone_size: few; j_call: TRBJ2-1; cdr3_nt: TGTGCCAGCAGTGGGACTAGCGCCCATCAGTTCTTC; cdr3_aa: CASSGTSAHQFF
d_call: TRBD1; v_call: TRBV19; clone_size: .; j_call: TRBJ2-7; cdr3_nt: TGTGCCAGTAGGCTCGGGACAGGGTCCTCCTACGAGCAGTACTTC; cdr3_aa: CASRLGTGSSYEQYF
d_call: TRBD2; v_call: TRBV4-1; clone_size: few; j_call: TRBJ2-7; cdr3_nt: TGCGCCAGCAGCCCCGGACTAGCGGGACATTCCTACGAGCAGTACTTC; cdr3_aa: CASSPGLAGHSYEQYF
d_call: .; v_call: TRBV29-1; clone_size: .; j_call: TRBJ1-2; cdr3_nt: TGCAGCGTTCGCCAGGGAAGAGGCGACTATGGCTACACCTTC; cdr3_aa: CSVRQGRGDYGYTF
d_call: TRBD1; v_call: TRBV28; clone_size: few; j_call: TRBJ1-5; cdr3_nt: TGTGCCAGCAGATCGGGACAGGGGCTCCTAGGGAATCAGCCCCAGCATTTT; cdr3_aa: CASRSGQGLLGNQPQHF
d_call: TRBD1; v_call: TRBV7-6; clone_size: .; j_call: TRBJ2-1; cdr3_nt: TGTGCCAGCAGGGAAAGGACAGGGGAGTCTTGGGATGAGCAGTTCTTC; cdr3_aa: CASRERTGESWDEQFF
d_call: TRBD2; v_call: TRBV28; clone_size: .; j_call: TRBJ2-3; cdr3_nt: TGTGCCAGCAGCCCGCTAGCGGGAGGATACACAGATACGCAGTATTTT; cdr3_aa: CASSPLAGGYTDTQYF
d_call: TRBD1; v_call: TRBV25-1; clone_size: .; j_call: TRBJ1-1; cdr3_nt: TGTGCCAGCAGTGAACCGGGACAGGGGATTCCTGAAGCTTTCTTT; cdr3_aa: CASSEPGQGIPEAFF
d_call: .; v_call: TRBV30; clone_size: few; j_call: TRBJ2-7; cdr3_nt: TGTGCCTGGAGTGTCCCTCCCACGCGGGGCGGAACCTACGAGCAGTACTTC; cdr3_aa: CAWSVPPTRGGTYEQYF
d_call: TRBD1; v_call: TRBV2; clone_size: .; j_call: TRBJ1-2; cdr3_nt: TGTGCCAGCAGAACCGGGACAGGGCCCGGCTACACCTTC; cdr3_aa: CASRTGTGPGYTF
d_call: TRBD2; v_call: TRBV5-1; clone_size: .; j_call: TRBJ2-1; cdr3_nt: TGCGCCAGCAGCTTGCAACTAGCGGGGGCCAATGAGCAGTTCTTC; cdr3_aa: CASSLQLAGANEQFF
d_call: TRBD2; v_call: TRBV7-3; clone_size: .; j_call: TRBJ2-1; cdr3_nt: TGTGCCAGCAGCTTAAGCGGTGTGGCGGGAGAGAGGAATGAGCAGTTCTTC; cdr3_aa: CASSLSGVAGERNEQFF
d_call: TRBD1; v_call: TRBV2; clone_size: few; j_call: TRBJ2-7; cdr3_nt: TGTGCCAGCACTCGGACAGGGTACTCCTACGAGCAGTACTTC; cdr3_aa: CASTRTGYSYEQYF
d_call: .; v_call: TRBV4-1; clone_size: .; j_call: TRBJ1-1; cdr3_nt: TGCGCCAGCAGGGGGACATTGATGGGGAACACTGAAGCTTTCTTT; cdr3_aa: CASRGTLMGNTEAFF
d_call: .; v_call: TRBV25-1; clone_size: .; j_call: TRBJ2-7; cdr3_nt: TGTGCCGCTCAGAGCGCACTGCTATACGAGCAGTACTTC; cdr3_aa: CAAQSALLYEQYF
d_call: .; v_call: TRBV13; clone_size: few; j_call: TRBJ2-2; cdr3_nt: TGTGCCAGCATCCGCAGGGAATTCGTCACCGGGGAGCTGTTTTTT; cdr3_aa: CASIRREFVTGELFF
d_call: TRBD2; v_call: TRBV6-5; clone_size: .; j_call: TRBJ2-7; cdr3_nt: TGTGCCAGCAGTTATAAGCGGGAGGTGCAGTACTTC; cdr3_aa: CASSYKREVQYF
d_call: .; v_call: TRBV23-1; clone_size: .; j_call: TRBJ2-7; cdr3_nt: TGCGCCAGCCCGATTAGCTGGACAGAAAATTACGAGCAGTACTTC; cdr3_aa: CASPISWTENYEQYF
d_call: .; v_call: TRBV29-1; clone_size: few; j_call: TRBJ1-1; cdr3_nt: TGCAGCGTTGGGCAGACTGGAGAAGCTTTCTTT; cdr3_aa: CSVGQTGEAFF
d_call: TRBD2; v_call: TRBV5-1; clone_size: .; j_call: TRBJ2-7; cdr3_nt: TGCGCCAGCAGCTTGGGGCGGGAGAGGTACGAGCAGTACTTC; cdr3_aa: CASSLGRERYEQYF
d_call: .; v_call: TRBV6-6; clone_size: .; j_call: TRBJ1-1; cdr3_nt: TGTGCCAGCAGTTACCCAAGATCGGGGATGAACACTGAAGCTTTCTTT; cdr3_aa: CASSYPRSGMNTEAFF
d_call: .; v_call: TRBV5-1; clone_size: .; j_call: TRBJ2-6; cdr3_nt: TGCGCCAGCAGCCCGAACTCCGGGGCCAACGTCCTGACTTTC; cdr3_aa: CASSPNSGANVLTF
d_call: .; v_call: TRBV5-1; clone_size: .; j_call: TRBJ1-1; cdr3_nt: TGCGCCAGCAGCTCGGTCACGAACACTGAAGCTTTCTTT; cdr3_aa: CASSSVTNTEAFF
d_call: .; v_call: TRBV15; clone_size: .; j_call: TRBJ1-2; cdr3_nt: TGTGCCACCAGCGTTGGCTACGGAGGTTTGAACTATGGCTACACCTTC; cdr3_aa: CATSVGYGGLNYGYTF
d_call: TRBD1; v_call: TRBV23-1; clone_size: .; j_call: TRBJ1-4; cdr3_nt: TGCGCCAGCAGTTCGCCTGGACAGGGAGTGTTGTTCTGTGAAAAACTGTTTTTT; cdr3_aa: CASSSPGQGVLFCEKLFF
d_call: .; v_call: TRBV19; clone_size: .; j_call: TRBJ1-5; cdr3_nt: TGTGCCAGTACCCCAGGACAGATCTATAGCAATCAGCCCCAGCATTTT; cdr3_aa: CASTPGQIYSNQPQHF